This is a list of T cell receptor beta chains from one sample in a study of cytomegalovirus exposure and HLA in healthy donors. Here immunoSEQ multiplex PCR was the method, and the copy in TCRdb shows in-frame clones only, minus some. The data contain around 130,000 clones, about 70% of them singletons. Sequencing was done on a sample of PBMCs. Source of these receptors: a woman aged 40-49 years in good health and CMV-seropositive. Each CDR3 is given with its conserved first and last residue. The order of the fields is D gene, V gene, clone size, J gene, CDR3 protein, CDR3 DNA. The D gene is left open where the match is weak. Clone size is given for some rows only: seen once, a few or many times, or a class if the clone is expanded.

D: -
V: TRBV19
size: -
J: TRBJ2-6
CDR3: CASASSVSGANVLTF
DNA: TGTGCCAGTGCGTCAAGCGTCTCTGGGGCCAACGTCCTGACTTTC

D: -
V: TRBV19
size: few
J: TRBJ1-6
CDR3: CASSTGRRDSPLHF
DNA: TGTGCCAGTAGTACAGGACGCAGGGATTCACCCCTCCACTTT

D: TRBD1
V: TRBV4-2
size: -
J: TRBJ1-6
CDR3: CASSFGTGGELSSPLHF
DNA: TGTGCCAGCAGCTTCGGGACAGGGGGCGAATTAAGTTCACCCCTCCACTTT

D: -
V: TRBV5-1
size: once
J: TRBJ2-1
CDR3: CASRLDLIRDEQFF
DNA: TGCGCCAGCAGATTAGATCTGATTCGCGATGAGCAGTTCTTC

D: TRBD1
V: TRBV6-1
size: -
J: TRBJ1-4
CDR3: CASHRGQGNEKLFF
DNA: TGTGCCAGCCACCGGGGACAGGGAAATGAAAAACTGTTTTTT

D: TRBD2
V: TRBV18
size: -
J: TRBJ2-3
CDR3: CASSPGLANTDTQYF
DNA: TGTGCCAGCTCACCGGGACTAGCAAACACAGATACGCAGTATTTT

D: TRBD1
V: TRBV7-2
size: -
J: TRBJ1-4
CDR3: CASSPADRGSTNEKLFF
DNA: TGTGCCAGCAGCCCCGCCGACAGGGGTAGTACTAATGAAAAACTGTTTTTT

D: TRBD1
V: TRBV4-1
size: -
J: TRBJ2-3
CDR3: CASSQVAGTGATDTQYF
DNA: TGCGCCAGCAGCCAAGTCGCCGGGACAGGGGCCACAGATACGCAGTATTTT

D: -
V: TRBV29-1
size: -
J: TRBJ2-1
CDR3: CSVGGGSSSYNEQFF
DNA: TGCAGCGTGGGGGGGGGCTCAAGCTCCTACAATGAGCAGTTCTTC

D: -
V: TRBV7-2
size: -
J: TRBJ1-4
CDR3: CASSLALTTTNEKLFF
DNA: TGTGCCAGCAGCTTAGCGCTGACAACAACTAATGAAAAACTGTTTTTT

D: -
V: TRBV6-6
size: few
J: TRBJ1-5
CDR3: CASAPGHDSNQPQHF
DNA: TGTGCCAGCGCACCGGGACACGATAGCAATCAGCCCCAGCATTTT

D: TRBD1
V: TRBV28
size: -
J: TRBJ2-1
CDR3: CASKLDRGANEQFF
DNA: TGTGCCAGCAAACTGGACAGGGGCGCCAATGAGCAGTTCTTC

D: -
V: TRBV14
size: -
J: TRBJ2-1
CDR3: CASSQGLGAGTYNEQFF
DNA: TGTGCCAGCAGCCAAGGTTTGGGGGCGGGTACCTACAATGAGCAGTTCTTC

D: TRBD1
V: TRBV9
size: -
J: TRBJ1-2
CDR3: CASSSATGANYGYTF
DNA: TGTGCCAGCAGCTCCGCGACAGGGGCCAACTATGGCTACACCTTC

D: -
V: TRBV5-1
size: -
J: TRBJ1-5
CDR3: CASSLGFGGGNQPQHF
DNA: TGCGCCAGCAGCTTGGGGTTCGGAGGCGGGAATCAGCCCCAGCATTTT

D: TRBD2
V: TRBV12-5
size: -
J: TRBJ2-7
CDR3: CASGFSPPWTSGGPTYYEQYF
DNA: TGTGCTAGTGGTTTCTCCCCACCATGGACTAGCGGGGGCCCCACTTACTACGAGCAGTACTTC

D: TRBD1
V: TRBV29-1
size: -
J: TRBJ2-1
CDR3: CSAQRGAGGTGFSYNEQFF
DNA: TGCAGCGCCCAACGAGGGGCAGGGGGCACGGGCTTCTCCTACAATGAGCAGTTCTTC

D: -
V: TRBV9
size: -
J: TRBJ2-2
CDR3: CASSAGALNTGELFF
DNA: TGTGCCAGCAGCGCAGGGGCCTTGAACACCGGGGAGCTGTTTTTT

D: TRBD2
V: TRBV27
size: -
J: TRBJ2-5
CDR3: CAGSLRSSGGSETQYF
DNA: TGTGCCGGCAGTTTGCGCTCTAGCGGGGGGTCAGAGACCCAGTACTTC

D: -
V: TRBV19
size: -
J: TRBJ2-6
CDR3: CASSIAQGSKGSGANVLTF
DNA: TGTGCCAGTAGTATAGCCCAGGGCAGCAAAGGCTCTGGGGCCAACGTCCTGACTTTC

D: TRBD1
V: TRBV7-9
size: -
J: TRBJ1-6
CDR3: CASSLGDRNSPLHF
DNA: TGTGCCAGCAGCTTAGGGGACAGGAATTCACCCCTCCACTTT

D: TRBD1
V: TRBV7-2
size: -
J: TRBJ1-4
CDR3: CASSPGQGAANEKLFF
DNA: TGTGCCAGCAGCCCAGGACAGGGGGCAGCTAATGAAAAACTGTTTTTT

D: TRBD1
V: TRBV11-1
size: once
J: TRBJ2-5
CDR3: CASSTDRASKTQYF
DNA: TGTGCCAGCAGCACGGACAGGGCTTCTAAGACCCAGTACTTC

D: -
V: TRBV28
size: -
J: TRBJ1-4
CDR3: CASSFRTLGGEKLFF
DNA: TGTGCCAGCAGTTTTAGGACCCTGGGGGGTGAAAAACTGTTTTTT

D: TRBD1
V: TRBV28
size: -
J: TRBJ1-1
CDR3: CASSFWLQGVMNTEAFF
DNA: TGTGCCAGCAGTTTTTGGTTACAGGGGGTTATGAACACTGAAGCTTTCTTT

D: -
V: TRBV19
size: -
J: TRBJ1-5
CDR3: CASSPTHRGNQPQHF
DNA: TGTGCCAGTAGTCCCACTCACCGGGGAAATCAGCCCCAGCATTTT

D: TRBD1
V: TRBV2
size: -
J: TRBJ1-1
CDR3: CASSELGGTGGLNTEAFF
DNA: TGTGCCAGCAGTGAATTAGGGGGGACAGGGGGTCTGAACACTGAAGCTTTCTTT

D: -
V: TRBV7-3
size: -
J: TRBJ1-2
CDR3: CASSSPSGENYGYTF
DNA: TGTGCCAGCAGCTCCCCGTCGGGGGAGAACTATGGCTACACCTTC

D: TRBD1
V: TRBV19
size: once
J: TRBJ1-5
CDR3: CASRSGTGYIQPQHF
DNA: TGTGCCAGTAGAAGCGGGACAGGGTATATTCAGCCCCAGCATTTT

D: -
V: TRBV5-1
size: -
J: TRBJ1-2
CDR3: CASSMDGSYGYTF
DNA: TGCGCCAGCAGCATGGACGGGAGCTATGGCTACACCTTC

D: TRBD2
V: TRBV30
size: once
J: TRBJ2-3
CDR3: CAWSMAGGPTDTQYF
DNA: TGTGCCTGGAGTATGGCGGGGGGCCCCACAGATACGCAGTATTTT

D: TRBD1
V: TRBV19
size: -
J: TRBJ2-7
CDR3: CASSRHRTGGPYEQYF
DNA: TGTGCCAGTAGTCGACACCGGACAGGGGGACCCTACGAGCAGTACTTC

D: -
V: TRBV30
size: few
J: TRBJ1-2
CDR3: CAWSGGPYGYTF
DNA: TGTGCCTGGAGTGGGGGCCCCTATGGCTACACCTTC

D: -
V: TRBV2
size: few
J: TRBJ2-2
CDR3: CASKTEITGELFF
DNA: TGTGCCAGCAAGACAGAGATCACCGGGGAGCTGTTTTTT

D: -
V: TRBV7-9
size: few
J: TRBJ1-1
CDR3: CASIKGAENTEAFF
DNA: TGTGCCAGCATTAAAGGGGCCGAGAACACTGAAGCTTTCTTT

D: -
V: TRBV6-5
size: -
J: TRBJ1-2
CDR3: CASSVTAGTNYGYTF
DNA: TGTGCCAGCAGCGTTACAGCGGGCACCAACTATGGCTACACCTTC

D: -
V: TRBV21-1
size: -
J: TRBJ2-2
CDR3: CASSVRCPGTSGTTGELFF
DNA: TGTGCCAGCAGCGTACGATGCCCGGGGACTAGCGGGACCACCGGGGAGCTGTTTTTT

D: -
V: TRBV19
size: once
J: TRBJ2-7
CDR3: CASKGGTNYEQYF
DNA: TGTGCCAGTAAAGGGGGTACCAACTACGAGCAGTACTTC

D: -
V: TRBV28
size: -
J: TRBJ1-6
CDR3: CASSLAGAGNSPLHF
DNA: TGTGCCAGCAGTTTAGCAGGGGCGGGTAATTCACCCCTCCACTTT

D: TRBD1
V: TRBV11-1
size: -
J: TRBJ1-6
CDR3: CASSPGQANSPLHF
DNA: TGTGCCAGCAGCCCGGGACAGGCTAATTCACCCCTCCACTTT

D: -
V: TRBV4-3
size: -
J: TRBJ1-2
CDR3: CASSQETANYGYTF
DNA: TGCGCCAGCAGCCAAGAAACAGCTAACTATGGCTACACCTTC